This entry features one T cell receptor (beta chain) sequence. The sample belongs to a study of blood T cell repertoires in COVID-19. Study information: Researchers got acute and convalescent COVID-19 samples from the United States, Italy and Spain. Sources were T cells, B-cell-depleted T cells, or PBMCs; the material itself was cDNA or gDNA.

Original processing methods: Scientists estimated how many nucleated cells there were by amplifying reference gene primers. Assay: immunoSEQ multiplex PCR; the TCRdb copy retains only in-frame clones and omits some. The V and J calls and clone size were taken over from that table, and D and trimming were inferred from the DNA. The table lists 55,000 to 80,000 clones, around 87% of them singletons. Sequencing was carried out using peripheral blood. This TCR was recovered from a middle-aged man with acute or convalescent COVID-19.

CDR3 nucleotides: TGTGCCAGCAGCTCAGTCGATGGACTAGCGGGAAGCTCGGAGCAGTTCTTC. Its protein product is CASSSVDGLAGSSEQFF. This rearrangement joins TRBV7-9 to TRBJ2-1; TRBD2 matches at 12 bases. Trimming took 4 bases from V and 10 from J; bases not matched to a gene: 14. The CDR3 sequence is 17 residues long. Germline V lookup: CDR1 SEHNR, CDR2 FQNEAQ (reference sequence). The full variable domain, with the rest looked up from reference TRBV7-9 and TRBJ2-1, is DTGVSQNPRHKITKRGQNVTFRCDPISEHNRLYWYRQTLGQGPEFLTYFQNEAQLEKSRLLSDRFSAERPKGSFSTLEIQRTEQGDSAMYLCASSSVDGLAGSSEQFFGPGTRLTVL.